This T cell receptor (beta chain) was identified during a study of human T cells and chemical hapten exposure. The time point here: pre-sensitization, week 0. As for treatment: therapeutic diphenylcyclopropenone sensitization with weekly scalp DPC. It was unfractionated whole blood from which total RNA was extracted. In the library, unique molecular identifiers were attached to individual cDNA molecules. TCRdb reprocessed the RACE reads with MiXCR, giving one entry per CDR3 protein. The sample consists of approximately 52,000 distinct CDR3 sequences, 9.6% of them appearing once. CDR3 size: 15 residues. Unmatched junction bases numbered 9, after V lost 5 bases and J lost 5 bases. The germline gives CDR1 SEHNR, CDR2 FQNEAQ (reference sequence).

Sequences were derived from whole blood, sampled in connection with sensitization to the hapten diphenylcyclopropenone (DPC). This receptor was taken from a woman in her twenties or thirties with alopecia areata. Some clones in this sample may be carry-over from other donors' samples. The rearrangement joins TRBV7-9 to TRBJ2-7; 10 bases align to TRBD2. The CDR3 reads CASSAASGGRDEQYF. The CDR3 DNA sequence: TGTGCCAGCAGCGCCGCTAGCGGGGGCCGCGACGAGCAGTACTTC.